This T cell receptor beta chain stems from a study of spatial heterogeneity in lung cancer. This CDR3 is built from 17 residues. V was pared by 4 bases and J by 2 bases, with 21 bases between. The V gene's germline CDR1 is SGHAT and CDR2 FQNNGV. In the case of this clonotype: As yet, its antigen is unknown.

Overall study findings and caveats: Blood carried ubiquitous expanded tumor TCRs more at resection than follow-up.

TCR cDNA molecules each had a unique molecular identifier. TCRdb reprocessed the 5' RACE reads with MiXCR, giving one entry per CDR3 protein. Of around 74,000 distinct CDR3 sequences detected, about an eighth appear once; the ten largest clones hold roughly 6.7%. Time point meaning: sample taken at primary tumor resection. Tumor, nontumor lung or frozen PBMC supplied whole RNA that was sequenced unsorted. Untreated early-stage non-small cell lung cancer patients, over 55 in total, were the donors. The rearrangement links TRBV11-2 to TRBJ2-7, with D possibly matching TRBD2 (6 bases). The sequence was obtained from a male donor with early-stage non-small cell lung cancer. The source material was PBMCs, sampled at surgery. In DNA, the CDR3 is TGTGCCAGCAGCTCACCCACCCGGGGTAGCGGAACCTACGAGCAGTACTTC. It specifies CASSSPTRGSGTYEQYF.